The rows below give T cell receptor beta chains drawn from one sample of a study of blood T cell repertoires in COVID-19. Clones were sequenced by immunoSEQ multiplex PCR, and TCRdb holds only the in-frame ones, with some missing. The sample includes around 160,000 clones, approximately 85% seen only once; the top ten take approximately 11%. Material for sequencing was peripheral blood. Receptor source: a man aged 60 to 69 with active or convalescent COVID-19. The CDR3 runs from the conserved cysteine through the conserved F or W. D genes are given only for firm matches. A row's size may be missing; if present it is once, few, many or a size class.

>few|NA|TRBJ1-5|TRBV24-1
TGTGCCACCAGTGAACGTACCGGAGCCCAGCATTTT
CATSERTGAQHF
>NA|TRBD2|TRBJ2-3|TRBV10-1
TGCGCCAGGAGACTAGCGGGAAGCACAGATACGCAGTATTTT
CARRLAGSTDTQYF
>NA|NA|TRBJ2-7|TRBV6-5
TGTGCCAGCAGTCCCGGACAGATTAGCTCCTACGAGCAGTACTTC
CASSPGQISSYEQYF
>NA|TRBD1|TRBJ2-1|TRBV5-5
TGTGCCAGCAGCTGGGACAGGGCAAGGGATGAGCAGTTCTTC
CASSWDRARDEQFF
>few|NA|TRBJ2-2|TRBV24-1
TGTGCCACCAGTGAGCGTGGAGAGACCGGGGAGCTGTTTTTT
CATSERGETGELFF
>NA|NA|TRBJ1-3|TRBV3-1/TRBV3-2
TGTGCCAGCAGCCAAGACCCAGGGACTGGAAACACCATATATTTT
CASSQDPGTGNTIYF
>NA|NA|TRBJ2-2|TRBV28
TGTGCCAGCAGTTTATCGCCCTTAGACACCGGGGAGCTGTTTTTT
CASSLSPLDTGELFF
>NA|TRBD2|TRBJ2-2|TRBV27
TGTGCCAGCAGTTCCCGACTAGGGAGGGCGGTTTATAACACCGGGGAGCTGTTTTTT
CASSSRLGRAVYNTGELFF
>NA|NA|TRBJ1-1|TRBV6-5
TGTGCCAGCAGTTACTCCGACAGGTACACTGAAGCTTTCTTT
CASSYSDRYTEAFF
>NA|TRBD1|TRBJ1-4|TRBV5-1
TGCGCCAGCAGCGTCAACAGGGGCCCTAAGGAAAAACTGTTTTTT
CASSVNRGPKEKLFF
>NA|NA|TRBJ1-2|TRBV5-1
TGCGCCAGCAGCTTGGGATCTACTACGGACTATGGCTACACCTTC
CASSLGSTTDYGYTF
>many|NA|TRBJ1-2|TRBV6-2/TRBV6-3
TGTGCCAGCAGTCCGCACTTCCAGAGGTTATACACCTTC
CASSPHFQRLYTF
>NA|NA|TRBJ1-2|TRBV18
TGTGCCAGCTCACCCTCCTGGACAGAGACGAACTATGGCTACACCTTC
CASSPSWTETNYGYTF
>NA|TRBD1|TRBJ2-2|TRBV3-1/TRBV3-2
TGTGCCAGCAGCCTTGGGACAGGGAACACCGGGGAGCTGTTTTTT
CASSLGTGNTGELFF
>once|TRBD2|TRBJ2-7|TRBV28
TGTGCCAGCAGTTCGCCAAAAAAAACCGGGAGGGCACTCTTCGAGCAGTACTTC
CASSSPKKTGRALFEQYF
>once|NA|TRBJ2-4|TRBV6-5
TGTGCCAGCCGAAGGACAGCCGGCAACATTCAGTACTTC
CASRRTAGNIQYF
>NA|NA|TRBJ2-7|TRBV6-5
TGTGCCAGCAAACTGACCGACAAGAGCTCCTACGAGCAGTACTTC
CASKLTDKSSYEQYF
>NA|TRBD1|TRBJ1-5|TRBV28
TGTGCCAGCAGTGCCGGACAGGGACGTCAGCCCCAGCATTTT
CASSAGQGRQPQHF
>NA|NA|TRBJ2-2|TRBV5-1
TGCGCCAGCAGCTTGGCCTGGGGGCAGGGCGGGGAGCTGTTTTTT
CASSLAWGQGGELFF
>NA|TRBD2|TRBJ2-3|TRBV7-3
TGTGCCAGCAGCTTAAGGGGTAGCGGGGTACGTACAGATACGCAGTATTTT
CASSLRGSGVRTDTQYF
>once|TRBD2|TRBJ2-4|TRBV13
TGTGCCAGCAGCCTGGCTGGGGAGGGAAACATTCAGTACTTC
CASSLAGEGNIQYF
>once|NA|TRBJ2-2|TRBV7-2
TGTGCCAGCAGCTTAGATATTAGCGCCACCGGGGAGCTGTTTTTT
CASSLDISATGELFF
>NA|NA|TRBJ1-2|TRBV4-1
TGCGCCAGCAGCAACTTAGACAGCTATGGCTACACCTTC
CASSNLDSYGYTF
>NA|NA|TRBJ1-1|TRBV27
TGTGCCAGCGGGGACATTCGGAACACTGAAGCTTTCTTT
CASGDIRNTEAFF
>once|NA|TRBJ1-4|TRBV3-1/TRBV3-2
TGTGCCAGCAGCCAAGTCAGGGAAACTAATGAAAAACTGTTTTTT
CASSQVRETNEKLFF
>NA|TRBD1|TRBJ1-5|TRBV28
TGTGCCAGCAACCGGGACAGGGGAGGTCAGCCCCAGCATTTT
CASNRDRGGQPQHF
>NA|NA|TRBJ1-2|TRBV5-1
TGCGCCAGCAGCCAAGACAGGAACTATGGCTACACCTTC
CASSQDRNYGYTF
>NA|NA|TRBJ1-4|TRBV19
TGTGCCAGTAGAAACAGGGATTTTGGAGAAAAACTGTTTTTT
CASRNRDFGEKLFF
>NA|TRBD1|TRBJ1-1|TRBV27
TGTGCCAGCAGTCCCGACAGGGGTCCTGAAGCTTTCTTT
CASSPDRGPEAFF
>NA|NA|TRBJ2-5|TRBV7-9
TGTGCCAGCAGCTTACTAAGCGCTGAGAGGGAGACCCAGTACTTC
CASSLLSAERETQYF
>NA|TRBD1|TRBJ1-1|TRBV10-1
TGCGCCAGCAGAGCCACAGGGGTGAACACTGAAGCTTTCTTT
CASRATGVNTEAFF
>NA|NA|TRBJ2-7|TRBV6-5
TGTGCCAGCAGCCGACAGGTGACCTACGAGCAGTACTTC
CASSRQVTYEQYF
>NA|NA|TRBJ2-7|TRBV2
TGTGCCAGCAGAGAAGACACCCCCTACGAGCAGTACTTC
CASREDTPYEQYF
>NA|NA|TRBJ2-1|TRBV7-9
TGTGCCAGCAGCCCCTCTGGGTTAGGAGGCGAGCAGTTCTTC
CASSPSGLGGEQFF
>NA|TRBD1|TRBJ2-7|TRBV5-1
TGCGCCAGCAGCTTATCCCCCGGGACAGGGGCCTACGAGCAGTACTTC
CASSLSPGTGAYEQYF
>NA|NA|TRBJ1-1|TRBV12-3/TRBV12-4
TGTGCCAGCAGTCCCCTAAGCTATGAAGCTTTCTTT
CASSPLSYEAFF
>NA|NA|TRBJ1-2|TRBV18
TGTGCCAGCTCACCAGACAGAGCTAACTATGGCTACACCTTC
CASSPDRANYGYTF
>NA|TRBD1|TRBJ2-5|TRBV24-1
TGTGCCACCAGTGATCCAGGGACAGGGGGAGAGACCCAGTACTTC
CATSDPGTGGETQYF
>once|NA|TRBJ2-3|TRBV5-5
TGTGCCAGCAGCTTGGTTCGGCGGAGAGGAGATACGCAGTATTTT
CASSLVRRRGDTQYF
>NA|TRBD1|TRBJ1-2|TRBV6-5
TGTGCCAGCAGTTACTCCGGGACAGTAAAGAACTATGGCTACACCTTC
CASSYSGTVKNYGYTF
>NA|NA|TRBJ1-4|TRBV9
TGTGCCAGCAGCACACGTGCGGGGGGCGATGAAAAACTGTTTTTT
CASSTRAGGDEKLFF
>NA|NA|TRBJ2-2|TRBV5-1
TGCGCCAGCAGCTTGGGACAGGTGAACACCGGGGAGCTGTTTTTT
CASSLGQVNTGELFF
>NA|NA|TRBJ2-3|TRBV19
TGTGCCAGTAGTATAGCGGGCAGGGGCACAGATACGCAGTATTTT
CASSIAGRGTDTQYF
>few|NA|TRBJ2-2|TRBV7-9
TGTGCCAGCAGCTTAAATCTGGGGGAGCTGTTTTTT
CASSLNLGELFF
>NA|TRBD2|TRBJ2-7|TRBV2
TGTGCCAGCAGGATGACTAGCGGATACTACGAGCAGTACTTC
CASRMTSGYYEQYF